The 12 T cell receptor beta chains in this list originate from one sample, sequenced in a study of shared clonotypes between healthy human individuals. Produced via immunoSEQ multiplex PCR; TCRdb's table is partial and in-frame only. The sample lists 2 million to 2.5 million clones; more than 85% were seen once. The sequenced sample consisted of naive CD4+ T cells from PBMCs. Sample subset: CD45RA+ positively selected. These receptors were collected from a young man in good health. Some clones in this sample may be carry-over from other donors' samples.

This chain joins TRBV6-1 and TRBJ2-7, with D tentatively TRBD2 (5 bases). Germline V lookup: CDR1 MNHNS, CDR2 SASEGT. CDR3 length: 15 amino acids. V lost 2 bases to trimming and J lost 3 bases, with 14 bases between them. CDR3: CASSEMVSANYEQYF. DNA for the CDR3: TGTGCCAGCAGTGAAATGGTTAGCGCGAACTACGAGCAGTACTTC.

The J gene is TRBJ2-7, the V gene TRBV5-1, with unresolved D. With 7 bases removed from V and 3 bases from J, the gap between germline ends came to 14 bases. The CDR3 is 13 residues long. Germline V lookup: CDR1 SGHRS, CDR2 YFSETQ. In nucleotides, the CDR3 is TGCGCCAGCGCCGGCGCGCCAAGCTACGAGCAGTACTTC. It yields the protein CASAGAPSYEQYF.

The chain has TRBV10-3 and TRBJ1-1, with 7 bases that match TRBD1. The CDR3 has 12 amino acids. V lost 6 bases and J lost 8; bases outside the gene matches: 6. Per the germline V gene, CDR1 is ENHRY and CDR2 is SYGVKD. Written as DNA, the CDR3 is TGTGCCATCAGAACCGACAGGGAAGAAGCTTTCTTT. Its translation is CAIRTDREEAFF.

The V gene is TRBV11-2, the J gene TRBJ1-4, with D possibly TRBD1 on 6 matching bases. The CDR3 is 13 amino acids. V was shortened by 5 bases and J by 8 bases, with 12 bases between the two germline ends. Germline-derived CDR1 and CDR2 are SGHAT and FQNNGV. CDR3 residues: CASSPDSPEKLFF. DNA of the CDR3: TGTGCCAGCAGCCCGGACAGCCCCGAAAAACTGTTTTTT.

The chain joins TRBV29-1 to TRBJ1-2; TRBD1 aligns across 8 bases. The CDR3 has 10 amino acids. The germline V gene has CDR1 SQVTM and CDR2 ANQGSEA. The CDR3 DNA reads TGCGCAGGGGGCAACTATGGCTACACCTTC. This gives the protein CAGGNYGYTF. The whole variable domain, remainder taken from reference TRBV29-1 and TRBJ1-2, is SAVISQKPSRDICQRGTSLTIQCQVDSQVTMMFWYRQQPGQSLTLIATANQGSEATYESGFVIDKFPISRPNLTFSTLTVSNMSPEDSSIYLCAGGNYGYTFGSGTRLTVV.

The gene calls are TRBV7-9 and TRBJ1-1; D might be TRBD1 (5 bases). CDR1 is SEHNR and CDR2 is FQNEAQ in the germline V gene (reference sequence). CDR3 length: 15 residues. Between the trimmed V and J ends, which lost 4 bases and 0 bases, there was a span of 12 bases. This chain's CDR3 is CASSSRQSMNTEAFF. CDR3 nucleotide sequence: TGTGCCAGCAGCTCCAGACAGAGCATGAACACTGAAGCTTTCTTT.

The V gene is TRBV25-1, the J gene TRBJ2-5, with TRBD1 as a possible D gene (7 bases). Between the trimmed V and J ends, which lost 7 bases and 5 bases, there was a span of 14 bases. CDR1 and CDR2 (germline): MGHDK, SYGVNS. The CDR3 runs to 13 residues. The CDR3 reads CASMEGARETQYF. CDR3 nucleotide sequence: TGTGCCAGCATGGAGGGGGCGAGGGAGACCCAGTACTTC.

The chain uses TRBV19 and TRBJ2-5; TRBD2 aligns across 7 bases. Germline V gives CDR1 LNHDA, CDR2 SQIVND (reference sequence). The CDR3 totals 15 residues. After removal of 6 bases from V and 4 bases from J, the junction contained 11 bases not matched to a gene. The CDR3 spells CASSFMREPGETQYF. As DNA, the CDR3 is TGTGCCAGTAGCTTTATGCGGGAGCCAGGAGAGACCCAGTACTTC.

The rearrangement links TRBV9 to TRBJ1-2, with D perhaps matching TRBD1 (5 bases). V dropped 3 bases and J dropped 0 bases, with 9 bases sitting between them. The CDR3 sequence is 14 residues long. Germline V gives CDR1 SGDLS, CDR2 YYNGEE. CDR3 sequence (DNA): TGTGCCAGCAGCGCCCTGGGGGCTAACTATGGCTACACCTTC. Translated: CASSALGANYGYTF.

V and J are TRBV9 and TRBJ2-1, with D perhaps matching TRBD1 (6 bases). Germline V gene data show CDR1 as SGDLS and CDR2 as YYNGEE. The CDR3 loop spans 15 amino acids. With 4 bases removed from V and 1 base from J, the gap between germline ends came to 12 bases. The CDR3 DNA is TGTGCCAGCAGCAAAGACACAGGGTCCTACAATGAGCAGTTCTTC. It encodes CASSKDTGSYNEQFF.

The chain joins TRBV28 to TRBJ1-4; D might be TRBD1 (6 bases). The CDR3 runs to 14 residues. The V end lost 7 bases, the J end lost 4 bases, and 13 bases lay between the germline ends. Germline V gives CDR1 MDHEN, CDR2 SYDVKM. CDR3 protein: CASNSDRINEKLFF. CDR3 nucleotide sequence: TGTGCCAGCAATTCGGACAGAATTAATGAAAAACTGTTTTTT.

The V gene is TRBV29-1, the J gene TRBJ1-2; no clear D gene. This CDR3 spans 14 amino acids. Trimming removed 0 bases at V and 4 bases at J, with 12 bases between. Per the germline V gene, CDR1 is SQVTM and CDR2 is ANQGSEA. The chain's CDR3 is CSVEDPGIAYGYTF. CDR3 sequence (DNA): TGCAGCGTTGAAGATCCGGGGATTGCCTATGGCTACACCTTC.